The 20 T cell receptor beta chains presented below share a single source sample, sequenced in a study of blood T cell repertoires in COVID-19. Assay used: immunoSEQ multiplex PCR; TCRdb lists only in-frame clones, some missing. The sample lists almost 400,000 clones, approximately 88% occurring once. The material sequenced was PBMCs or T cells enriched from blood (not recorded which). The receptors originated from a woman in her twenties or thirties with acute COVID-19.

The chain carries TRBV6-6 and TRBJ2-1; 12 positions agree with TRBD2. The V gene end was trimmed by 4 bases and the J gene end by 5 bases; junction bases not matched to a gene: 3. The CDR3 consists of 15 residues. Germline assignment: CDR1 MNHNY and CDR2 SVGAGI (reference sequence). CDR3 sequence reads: CASSSPSGGDNEQFF. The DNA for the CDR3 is TGTGCCAGCAGTTCGCCTAGCGGGGGGGACAATGAGCAGTTCTTC.

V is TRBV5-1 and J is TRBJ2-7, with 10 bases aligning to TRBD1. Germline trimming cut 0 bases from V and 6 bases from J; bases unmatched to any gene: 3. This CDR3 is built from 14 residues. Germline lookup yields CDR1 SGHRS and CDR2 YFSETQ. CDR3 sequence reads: CASSLVGTGVEQYF. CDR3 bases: TGCGCCAGCAGCTTGGTCGGGACAGGGGTCGAGCAGTACTTC.

This CDR3 reads CASSVDGDRVGEKLFF. CDR3 coding DNA: TGTGCCAGCAGCGTAGACGGGGACAGGGTAGGCGAAAAACTGTTTTTT. V gene TRBV9 combines with J gene TRBJ1-4; 9 bases align to TRBD1. The ends lost 0 bases at V and 8 bases at J; junction bases unmatched: 8. The germline CDR1 and CDR2 sequences are SGDLS and YYNGEE. The CDR3 has 16 residues.

The CDR3 DNA reads as TGTGCCACCAGCAGAGGGGCTAGCGGGGGTTACAATGAGCAGTTCTTC. The encoded protein is CATSRGASGGYNEQFF. The chain employs TRBV15 and TRBJ2-1; 10 positions agree with TRBD2. In germline, CDR1 is LNHNV, CDR2 YYDKDF (reference sequence). The CDR3 is 16 amino acids. Trimming cost V 1 base and J 4 bases; bases outside gene matches: 4.

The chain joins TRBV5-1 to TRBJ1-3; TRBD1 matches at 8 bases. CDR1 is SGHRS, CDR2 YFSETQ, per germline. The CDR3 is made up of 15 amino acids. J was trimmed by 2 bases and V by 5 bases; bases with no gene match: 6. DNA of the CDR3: TGCGCCAGCAGTAAGGAGACAGGGGCTGGAAACACCATATATTTT. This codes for CASSKETGAGNTIYF.

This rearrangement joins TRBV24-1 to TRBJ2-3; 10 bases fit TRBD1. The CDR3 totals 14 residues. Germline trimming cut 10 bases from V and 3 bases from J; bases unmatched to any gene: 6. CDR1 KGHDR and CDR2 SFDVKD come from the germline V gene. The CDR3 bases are TGTGCCACTCAAGACAGGGGGCCGACAGATACGCAGTATTTT. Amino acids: CATQDRGPTDTQYF.

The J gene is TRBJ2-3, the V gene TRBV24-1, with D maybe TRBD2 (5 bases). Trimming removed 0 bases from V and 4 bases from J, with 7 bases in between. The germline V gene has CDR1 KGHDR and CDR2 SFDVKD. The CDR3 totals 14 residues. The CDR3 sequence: CATSDLASSDTQYF. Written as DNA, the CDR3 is TGTGCCACCAGTGATTTGGCTAGCTCAGATACGCAGTATTTT.

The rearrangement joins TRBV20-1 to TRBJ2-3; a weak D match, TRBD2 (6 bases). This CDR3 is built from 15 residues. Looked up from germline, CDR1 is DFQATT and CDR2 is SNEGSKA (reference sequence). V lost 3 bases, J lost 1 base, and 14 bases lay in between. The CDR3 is CSASARDSRTDTQYF. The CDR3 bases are TGCAGTGCTAGTGCCCGGGACTCCCGCACAGATACGCAGTATTTT.

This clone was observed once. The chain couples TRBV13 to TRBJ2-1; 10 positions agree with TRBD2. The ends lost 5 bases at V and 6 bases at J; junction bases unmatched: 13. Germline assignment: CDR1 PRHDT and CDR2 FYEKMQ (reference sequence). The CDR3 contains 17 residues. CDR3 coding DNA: TGTGCCAGCAGCGTTACATCCGCTAGCGGGGGTTCCAATGAGCAGTTCTTC. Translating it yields CASSVTSASGGSNEQFF.

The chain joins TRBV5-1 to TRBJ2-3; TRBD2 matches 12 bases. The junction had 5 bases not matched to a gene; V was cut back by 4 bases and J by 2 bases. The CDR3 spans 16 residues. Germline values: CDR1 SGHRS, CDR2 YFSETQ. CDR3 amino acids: CASSPLAGGSTDTQYF. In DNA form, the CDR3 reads TGCGCCAGCAGCCCCCTAGCGGGGGGGTCCACAGATACGCAGTATTTT.

The CDR3 spells CASNIPLVAGGPNEQFF. DNA of the CDR3: TGTGCCAGCAATATACCTTTGGTGGCGGGGGGGCCAAATGAGCAGTTCTTC. The rearrangement links TRBV7-2 to TRBJ2-1; 9 bases line up with TRBD2. CDR1 is SGHTA, CDR2 FQGNSA, per germline. V was pared by 7 bases and J by 7 bases, with 17 bases of the junction left unmatched. This CDR3 spans 17 amino acids.

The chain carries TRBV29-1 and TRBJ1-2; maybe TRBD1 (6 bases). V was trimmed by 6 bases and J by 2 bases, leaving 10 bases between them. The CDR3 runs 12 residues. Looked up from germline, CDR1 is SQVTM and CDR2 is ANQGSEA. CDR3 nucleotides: TGCAGCGTCTTTACAGGGAACTATGGCTACACCTTC. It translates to CSVFTGNYGYTF.

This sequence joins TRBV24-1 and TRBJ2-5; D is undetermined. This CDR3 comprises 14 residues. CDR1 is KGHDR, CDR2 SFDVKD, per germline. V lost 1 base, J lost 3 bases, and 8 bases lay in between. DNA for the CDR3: TGTGCCACCAGTGATTTTACAGAGAAAGAGACCCAGTACTTC. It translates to CATSDFTEKETQYF.

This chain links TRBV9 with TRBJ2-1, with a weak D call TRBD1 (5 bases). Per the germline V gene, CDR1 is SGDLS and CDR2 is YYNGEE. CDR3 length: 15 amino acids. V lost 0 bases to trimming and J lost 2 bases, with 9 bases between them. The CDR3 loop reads CASSVGSRAYNEQFF. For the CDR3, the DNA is TGTGCCAGCAGCGTAGGCTCCAGGGCCTACAATGAGCAGTTCTTC.

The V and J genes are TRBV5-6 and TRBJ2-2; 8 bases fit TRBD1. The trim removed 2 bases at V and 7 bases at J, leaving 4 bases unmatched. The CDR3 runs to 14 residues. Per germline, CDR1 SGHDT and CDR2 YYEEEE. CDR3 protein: CASSFQGADGELFF. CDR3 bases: TGTGCCAGCAGCTTTCAGGGGGCGGACGGGGAGCTGTTTTTT.

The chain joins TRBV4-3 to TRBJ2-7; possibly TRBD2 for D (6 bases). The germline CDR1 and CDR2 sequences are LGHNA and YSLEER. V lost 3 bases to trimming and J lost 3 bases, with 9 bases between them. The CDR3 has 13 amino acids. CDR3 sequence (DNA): TGCGCCAGCAGCCAGGACTACGACTACGAGCAGTACTTC. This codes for CASSQDYDYEQYF.

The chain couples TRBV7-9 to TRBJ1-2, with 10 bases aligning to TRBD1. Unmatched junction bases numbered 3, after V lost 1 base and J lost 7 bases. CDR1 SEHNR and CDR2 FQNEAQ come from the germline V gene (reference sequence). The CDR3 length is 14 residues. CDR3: CASSLGDRGGGYTF. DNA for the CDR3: TGTGCCAGCAGCTTAGGGGACAGGGGCGGTGGCTACACCTTC.

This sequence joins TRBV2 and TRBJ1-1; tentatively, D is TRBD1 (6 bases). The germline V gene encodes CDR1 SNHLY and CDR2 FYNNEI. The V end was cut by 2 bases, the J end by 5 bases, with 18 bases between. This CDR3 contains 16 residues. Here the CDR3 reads CASSERDTAGGTEAFF. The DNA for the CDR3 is TGTGCCAGCAGTGAAAGGGACACCGCCGGGGGGACTGAAGCTTTCTTT.

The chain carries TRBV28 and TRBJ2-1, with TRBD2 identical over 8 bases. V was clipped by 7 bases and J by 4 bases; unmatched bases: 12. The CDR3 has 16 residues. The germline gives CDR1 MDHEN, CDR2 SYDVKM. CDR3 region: CASILAGTSSYNEQFF. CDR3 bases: TGTGCCAGCATCCTAGCCGGGACTAGTTCTTACAATGAGCAGTTCTTC.

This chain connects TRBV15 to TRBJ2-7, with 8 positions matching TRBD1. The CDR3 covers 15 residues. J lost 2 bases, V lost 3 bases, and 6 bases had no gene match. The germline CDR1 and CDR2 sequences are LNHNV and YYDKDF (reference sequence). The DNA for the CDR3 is TGTGCCACCAGCAGCCGGGACAGGAGACCCTACGAGCAGTACTTC. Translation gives CATSSRDRRPYEQYF.